These 10 T cell receptor beta chains share one sample of origin, sequenced in a study of OX40 agonist ivuxolimab in advanced cancers. The assay was immunoSEQ multiplex PCR, and TCRdb's table has in-frame clones only and misses some. The table records 55,000 to 80,000 clones, around 80% of them present only once. This specimen was CD4+ or CD8+ T cells sorted from blood, taken in a trial of the OX40 agonist ivuxolimab. The receptors stem from an adult with an advanced solid tumor such as melanoma, head and neck, liver or kidney cancer.

V usage is TRBV10-2 and J usage is TRBJ1-1; a possible D gene is TRBD1 (5 bases). The CDR3 has 14 amino acids. From germline, CDR1 is WSHSY and CDR2 SAAADI. V gave up 4 bases and J gave up 0 bases, with 9 bases separating them. DNA for the CDR3: TGCGCCAGCAGTGTTGGGGGGTTGAACACTGAAGCTTTCTTT. This gives the protein CASSVGGLNTEAFF.

A single count supports this clone. The V gene is TRBV6-6, the J gene TRBJ1-6; D is possibly TRBD1 (5 bases). The CDR3 runs 15 residues. Trimming shortened V by 0 bases and J by 7 bases, and 10 bases separated the two germline ends. Germline lookup yields CDR1 MNHNY and CDR2 SVGAGI (reference sequence). CDR3 region: CASSYSGRVNSPLHF. For the CDR3, the DNA is TGTGCCAGCAGTTACTCGGGACGAGTCAATTCACCCCTCCACTTT.

This sequence joins TRBV29-1 and TRBJ2-2, with 7 bases matching TRBD1. The CDR3 loop spans 13 amino acids. Germline lookup yields CDR1 SQVTM and CDR2 ANQGSEA. Losses at the gene ends were 3 bases for V and 6 bases for J; bases not matched to a gene: 4. The CDR3 bases are TGCAGCGTTGACCGACAGGGATCCGGGGAGCTGTTTTTT. Protein product: CSVDRQGSGELFF.

A few counts support this clone. This chain joins TRBV4-1 and TRBJ1-2, with no clear D. V was pared by 0 bases and J by 6 bases, with 17 bases between. The germline V gene encodes CDR1 MGHRA and CDR2 YSYEKL. The CDR3 has 16 residues. This CDR3 is CASSQEGTTSENGYTF. CDR3 nucleotides: TGCGCCAGCAGCCAAGAAGGCACGACTTCAGAGAATGGCTACACCTTC.

This clone was seen a few times. This rearrangement joins TRBV6-5 to TRBJ1-2; D gene uncertain. Germline V gene sequence: CDR1 MNHEY, CDR2 SVGAGI. This CDR3 has 15 amino acids. The germline V and J ends were trimmed by 0 bases and 6 bases, with 14 bases remaining between them. The DNA of the CDR3 is TGTGCCAGCAGTTACTCGGGTACCGGAAGGGATGGCTACACCTTC. Translation gives CASSYSGTGRDGYTF.

This chain joins TRBV19 and TRBJ1-1; D remains unclear. Per germline, CDR1 LNHDA and CDR2 SQIVND (reference sequence). This CDR3 spans 15 amino acids. Trimming shortened V by 1 base and J by 0 bases, and 9 bases separated the two germline ends. CDR3 region: CASSIAPPLNTEAFF. The CDR3 region has the DNA TGTGCCAGTAGTATAGCCCCCCCCCTGAACACTGAAGCTTTCTTT.

The rearrangement uses TRBV7-9 and TRBJ1-1; TRBD1 matches 9 bases. This CDR3 is built from 14 residues. Germline V lookup: CDR1 SEHNR, CDR2 FQNEAQ (reference sequence). The J segment lost 5 bases and the V segment lost 5 bases, leaving 6 bases of the junction unmatched. The CDR3 nucleotides are TGTGCCAGCAGCCCACGACAGGGGGGGACTGAAGCTTTCTTT. Protein sequence: CASSPRQGGTEAFF.

The count of this clone is one. This sequence joins TRBV7-2 and TRBJ2-7, with D possibly being TRBD2 (6 bases). V lost 0 bases, J lost 5 bases, and 11 bases lay in between. The CDR3 runs 14 residues. Germline loops: CDR1 SGHTA, CDR2 FQGNSA. The CDR3 DNA sequence: TGTGCCAGCAGCTTAGCGGGGACTCTAAACGAGCAGTACTTC. Its protein is CASSLAGTLNEQYF. The full variable domain, with the rest looked up from reference TRBV7-2 and TRBJ2-7, is GAGVSQSPSNKVTEKGKDVELRCDPISGHTALYWYRQSLGQGLEFLIYFQGNSAPDKSGLPSDRFSAERTGGSVSTLTIQRTQQEDSAVYLCASSLAGTLNEQYFGPGTRLTVT.

The chain recombines TRBV4-3 with TRBJ1-2; D perhaps matches TRBD1 (6 bases). Trimming pared 0 bases from V and 8 bases from J, leaving 19 bases between. Per the germline V gene, CDR1 is LGHNA and CDR2 is YSLEER. CDR3 length equals 16 residues. CDR3 DNA sequence: TGCGCCAGCAGCCAAGAAGGAGATCGCAGGGGAGGCGGCTACACCTTC. This translates into CASSQEGDRRGGGYTF.

The chain couples TRBV12-5 to TRBJ2-1; 13 bases agree with TRBD2. This CDR3 region has 16 residues. V shed 6 bases, J shed 6 bases, and the junction held 8 bases outside the gene matches. Per the germline V gene, CDR1 is LGHNT and CDR2 is FRNRAP. The CDR3 DNA reads TGTGCTAGTGGCCAAACCGGGACTAGCGGGATCAATGAGCAGTTCTTC. Translation: CASGQTGTSGINEQFF.